Here is one T cell receptor beta chain with its context. The antigen remains undetermined. This CDR3 is 14 amino acids long. The germline V gene has CDR1 LGHNA and CDR2 YSLEER. V lost 0 bases, J lost 6 bases, and 10 bases lay in between. These data are taken from a study of T cell responses to AZD1222 COVID-19 vaccine. Findings and caveats of the study: Baseline seropositives among AZD1222 recipients totaled only five to seven.

Repertoires were generated with immunoSEQ multiplex PCR, while TCRdb's copy carries only in-frame clones and drops some. In the table there are about 97,000 clones, roughly 84% of which are singletons. The sequencing used peripheral blood, collected on day 0 of AZD1222 vaccination. The chain carries TRBV4-3 and TRBJ2-3; D is unclear. This clonotype was obtained from an adult in good health. The CDR3 protein is CASSQDRSADTQYF. CDR3 nucleotide sequence: TGCGCCAGCAGCCAAGACCGTTCGGCCGATACGCAGTATTTT.